This record looks at one T cell receptor beta chain sequence and its context. Its antigen is still unknown. These data are taken from a study of OX40 agonist ivuxolimab in advanced cancers. Study summary: Patients took ivuxolimab, an agonistic anti-OX40 (CD134) antibody. Those treated in dose escalation had hepatocellular carcinoma, melanoma, renal cell cancer or head and neck cancer. Two cutaneous melanoma patients and one hepatocellular carcinoma patient, three in all, had partial responses.

The assay was immunoSEQ multiplex PCR, and TCRdb's table has in-frame clones only and misses some. The table shows tens of thousands of clones, with about 82% occurring only once. The CDR3 is 13 amino acids. V lost 7 bases and J lost 4; bases outside the gene matches: 7. Germline loops: CDR1 SNHLY, CDR2 FYNNEI. Study-level findings and limits: The study observed clonal expansion of CD4+ and CD8+ blood T cells by week 6 at 0.1 to 3.0 mg/kg.

The chain recombines TRBV2 with TRBJ2-7; 7 nucleotides align to TRBD1. This clonotype originated in an adult with an advanced solid tumor such as melanoma, head and neck, liver or kidney cancer. Sequenced material: CD4+ or CD8+ T cells sorted from blood, taken in a trial of the OX40 agonist ivuxolimab. For the CDR3, the DNA is TGTGCCAGCAAAGTAACAGGGGTTTACGAGCAGTACTTC. Translated: CASKVTGVYEQYF. Full variable domain (outside the CDR3, taken from reference TRBV2 and TRBJ2-7): EPEVTQTPSHQVTQMGQEVILRCVPISNHLYFYWYRQILGQKVEFLVSFYNNEISEKSEIFDDQFSVERPDGSNFTLKIRSTKLEDSAMYFCASKVTGVYEQYFGPGTRLTVT.